The 9 T cell receptor beta chains below come from one sample, sequenced in a study of blood T cells in healthy people across ages. Next came a second PCR, run for about 7 to 12 cycles, which used a sample-barcoded 5' primer along with a J-beta primer mix. TCRdb re-called the 5' RACE reads through MiXCR, storing one row per CDR3 protein. The table has hundreds of thousands of distinct CDR3 sequences, roughly 31% seen once. The sample taken for sequencing was blood. The receptors come from an elderly woman in good health.

J is TRBJ2-1 and V is TRBV20-1; 8 bases fit TRBD2. Germline-derived CDR1 and CDR2 are DFQATT and SNEGSKA (reference sequence). This CDR3 region has 14 residues. After removal of 0 bases from V and 7 bases from J, the junction contained 5 bases not matched to a gene. The CDR3 nucleotides are TGCAGTGCTAGAGATATAGCGGGACAAAATGAGCAGTTCTTC. Translating it yields CSARDIAGQNEQFF.

This clonotype was picked up many times. The genes are TRBV18 and TRBJ2-7; 14 bases line up with TRBD2. The CDR3 runs to 19 residues. V lost 3 bases, J lost 1 base, and 11 bases stayed unmatched. CDR1 KGHSH and CDR2 LQKENI come from the germline V gene. The CDR3 DNA reads as TGTGCCAGCTCACCTCGGACTAGCGGGGGGACCTCCGGGTCCTACGAGCAGTACTTC. It codes for CASSPRTSGGTSGSYEQYF.

About this clonotype: The junction departs from the called germline gene at one end, perhaps through a read error. This chain uses TRBV27 with TRBJ2-7; D not certain. This CDR3 is 15 amino acids long. CDR1 and CDR2 from the germline V gene are MNHEY and SMNVEV (reference sequence). The CDR3 here is CACSSTVGRHYEQYF. The CDR3 DNA sequence: TGTGCCTGCAGTTCGACCGTCGGACGGCACTACGAGCAGTACTTC.

The CDR3 is CSADGTAYGYTF. The CDR3 DNA is TGCAGTGCTGATGGGACAGCTTATGGCTACACCTTC. This sequence joins TRBV20-1 and TRBJ1-2, with TRBD1 matching 7 bases. V lost 5 bases, J lost 5 bases, and 5 bases stayed unmatched. The CDR3 spans 12 residues. Germline assignment: CDR1 DFQATT and CDR2 SNEGSKA (reference sequence).

About this clonotype itself: Given a much more abundant clone one base away, this may be a read error. The genes are TRBV9 and TRBJ2-3; D call uncertain. Per germline, CDR1 SGDLS and CDR2 YYNGEE. The CDR3 is 15 amino acids. CDR3 sequence: CTSALGGSAPDTQYF. CDR3 sequence (DNA): TGTACCAGCGCCCTGGGCGGCAGTGCCCCAGATACGCAGTATTTT.

This clonotype was observed a handful of times. The chain joins TRBV6-5 to TRBJ1-1, with TRBD1 as a possible D gene (5 bases). The CDR3 consists of 13 residues. The V end lost 6 bases, the J end lost 2 bases, and 10 bases lay between the germline ends. Germline-derived CDR1 and CDR2 are MNHEY and SVGAGI. The CDR3 nucleotides are TGTGCCAGCAGAGGGGCAGCCAACACTGAAGCTTTCTTT. The encoded protein is CASRGAANTEAFF.

This clonotype was recorded at least ten times. V gene TRBV6-2 or TRBV6-3 combines with J gene TRBJ2-3; D ambiguous. The V and J ends lost 6 bases and 0 bases respectively, with 10 bases between them. Germline V gives CDR1 MNHEY, CDR2 SVGEGT. This CDR3 contains 14 residues. CDR3 amino acids: CASSRPQSTDTQYF. CDR3 coding DNA: TGTGCCAGCAGCCGCCCCCAAAGCACAGATACGCAGTATTTT.

This clonotype was seen only a few times. The chain carries TRBV5-1 and TRBJ1-1, with 8 bases that match TRBD1. The CDR3 loop spans 16 amino acids. Germline lookup yields CDR1 SGHRS and CDR2 YFSETQ. V lost 4 bases and J lost 8; bases outside the gene matches: 16. The CDR3 DNA reads TGCGCCAGCAGCCAAGGGACAGGCCCTGGGTTTGTGGAAGCTTTCTTT. Translating gives CASSQGTGPGFVEAFF.

On this clonotype: A much larger clone is a single base away; this may be a read error. The chain links TRBV20-1 to TRBJ2-7; D is unclear. TRBJ2-5 explains the end of the DNA better; the J call may be wrong. The germline gives CDR1 DFQATT, CDR2 SNEGSKA (reference sequence). The CDR3 runs 12 residues. The CDR3 bases are TGCAGTGCGGGGTCAGAGTTAGAGACCCAGTACTTC. Its protein product is CSAGSELETQYF.